Below are 24 T cell receptor beta chains sequenced from a single sample in a study of PD-L1 blockade in urothelial cancer. Stated time point: pretreatment peripheral blood. Generated by immunoSEQ multiplex PCR, the TCRdb table keeps only in-frame clones and is missing some. The sample has 100,000 to 150,000 clones, around 85% seen once. The source material was PBMCs, sampled around atezolizumab (anti-PD-L1) treatment. The source of these receptors is a middle-aged man with urothelial cancer.

The chain uses TRBV4-2 and TRBJ2-7, with D perhaps TRBD2 (6 bases). The CDR3 extends over 15 amino acids. V gave up 0 bases and J gave up 4 bases, with 13 bases separating them. Per the germline V gene, CDR1 is LGHNA and CDR2 is YNFKEQ. CDR3: CASSQDQGGVYEQYF. For the CDR3, the DNA is TGTGCCAGCAGCCAAGACCAGGGAGGCGTGTACGAGCAGTACTTC.

The chain links TRBV7-9 to TRBJ2-3; possible D gene TRBD2, 6 bases. This CDR3 contains 15 residues. The V gene's germline CDR1 is SEHNR and CDR2 FQNEAQ (reference sequence). Trimming pared 5 bases from V and 3 bases from J, leaving 15 bases between. CDR3 region: CASSKLASLTDTQYF. The CDR3 DNA reads as TGTGCCAGCAGCAAACTAGCATCGTTGACAGATACGCAGTATTTT.

The rearrangement joins TRBV28 to TRBJ2-6; no clear D. This CDR3 contains 14 residues. Trimming removed 2 bases at V and 4 bases at J, with 6 bases between. CDR1 and CDR2 from the germline V gene are MDHEN and SYDVKM. CDR3 in DNA: TGTGCCAGCAGTTTACTGGCCGGGGCCAACGTCCTGACTTTC. This gives the protein CASSLLAGANVLTF.

This clone was picked up one time. This chain uses TRBV5-6 with TRBJ2-7, with 9 bases that match TRBD2. Germline values: CDR1 SGHDT, CDR2 YYEEEE. V was pared by 1 base and J by 0 bases, with 2 bases of the junction left unmatched. CDR3 length: 15 residues. The CDR3 DNA reads TGTGCCAGCAGCTTGTATAGCGGGAGCTCCTACGAGCAGTACTTC. This codes for CASSLYSGSSYEQYF.

The CDR3 DNA sequence: TGTGCCAGCAGCTTCGGGGTGGGAACACTGAAAGCTTTCTTT. This gives the protein CASSFGVGTLKAFF. The rearrangement joins TRBV5-6 to TRBJ1-1, with no clear D. The CDR3 spans 14 residues. The V end was cut by 2 bases, the J end by 9 bases, with 17 bases between. CDR1 and CDR2 (germline): SGHDT, YYEEEE.

The chain couples TRBV6-6 to TRBJ2-7, with TRBD2 identical over 13 bases. The CDR3 totals 13 residues. The V gene's germline CDR1 is MNHNY and CDR2 SVGAGI (reference sequence). V lost 7 bases and J lost 5; bases outside the gene matches: 2. The CDR3 here is CASKLAGGHEQYF. CDR3 DNA sequence: TGTGCCAGCAAACTAGCGGGAGGGCACGAGCAGTACTTC.

The chain uses TRBV7-2 and TRBJ2-5; D is perhaps TRBD1 (5 bases). V lost 5 bases and J 7 bases, leaving 14 bases between the germline ends. Germline-derived CDR1 and CDR2 are SGHTA and FQGNSA. This CDR3 has 13 residues. The CDR3 spells CASSPLGAGTQYF. The CDR3 bases are TGTGCCAGCAGCCCTCTAGGGGCAGGGACCCAGTACTTC.

The chain uses TRBV6-5 and TRBJ1-4, with TRBD1 as a possible D gene (6 bases). CDR1 and CDR2 from the germline V gene are MNHEY and SVGAGI. The CDR3 is made up of 14 amino acids. Trimming pared 7 bases from V and 0 bases from J, leaving 9 bases between. The CDR3 loop is CASTRTATNEKLFF. DNA for the CDR3: TGTGCCAGCACGAGGACAGCAACTAATGAAAAACTGTTTTTT.

The rearrangement joins TRBV19 to TRBJ2-5; D might be TRBD1 (6 bases). The length of the CDR3 is 14 residues. Germline V lookup: CDR1 LNHDA, CDR2 SQIVND (reference sequence). The ends were cut back, 10 bases at V and 1 base at J, with 16 bases in the middle. The chain's CDR3 is CATGTTGFQETQYF. CDR3 bases: TGTGCCACCGGGACAACCGGATTCCAAGAGACCCAGTACTTC.

This rearrangement joins TRBV5-6 to TRBJ2-1; TRBD1 might be the D (5 bases). V was clipped by 5 bases and J by 3 bases, with 18 bases between them. CDR3 length: 16 amino acids. The germline V gene has CDR1 SGHDT and CDR2 YYEEEE. The chain's CDR3 is CASRPDSHVRYNEQFF. CDR3 nucleotide sequence: TGTGCCAGCAGACCTGACAGCCACGTCCGCTACAATGAGCAGTTCTTC. Variable domain in full (rest from reference TRBV5-6 and TRBJ2-1): DAGVTQSPTHLIKTRGQQVTLRCSPKSGHDTVSWYQQALGQGPQFIFQYYEEEERQRGNFPDRFSGHQFPNYSSELNVNALLLGDSALYLCASRPDSHVRYNEQFFGPGTRLTVL.

The V gene is TRBV27, the J gene TRBJ2-5; TRBD2 is a possible D gene (6 bases). Germline V gene lookup returns CDR1 MNHEY and CDR2 SMNVEV (reference sequence). The CDR3 loop spans 13 amino acids. Deletions cut 5 bases from V and 5 bases from J, with 12 bases between. CDR3 nucleotide sequence: TGTGCCAGCAGTCCGACTGGGGGGGAGACCCAGTACTTC. Its translation: CASSPTGGETQYF.

This clone was picked up one time. This rearrangement joins TRBV27 to TRBJ2-7; 10 positions match TRBD2. Germline V gene data show CDR1 as MNHEY and CDR2 as SMNVEV (reference sequence). The J segment lost 2 bases and the V segment lost 8 bases, leaving 9 bases of the junction unmatched. The CDR3 spans 15 residues. CDR3 nucleotides: TGTGCCAGCGCCCCCGGGACTAGCGATCCCTACGAGCAGTACTTC. It yields the protein CASAPGTSDPYEQYF.

The gene calls are TRBV30 and TRBJ1-2, with D maybe TRBD1 (5 bases). The germline V and J ends were trimmed by 4 bases and 8 bases, with 20 bases remaining between them. This CDR3 is 14 amino acids long. The V gene's germline CDR1 is GTSNPN and CDR2 SVGIG (reference sequence). As DNA, the CDR3 is TGTGCCTGGACTGTTTATAGGGGTTTCGGAGGCTACACCTTC. This codes for CAWTVYRGFGGYTF.

Note on this clone: One end of the junction fails to match germline, which may point to a read error. The V call is TRBV4-2, the J call TRBJ1-2; D perhaps matches TRBD1 (6 bases). The germline CDR1 and CDR2 sequences are LGHNA and YNFKEQ. CDR3 size: 13 residues. Here the CDR3 DNA reads TGTGCCAGCAGCCAAGACCGGTTTAATGTGGGGGCGTTT. Protein: CASSQDRFNVGAF.

The genes are TRBV30 and TRBJ2-3, with a weak D call TRBD2 (5 bases). Deletions cut 4 bases from V and 2 bases from J, with 22 bases between. This CDR3 region has 17 residues. The germline V gene has CDR1 GTSNPN and CDR2 SVGIG (reference sequence). The CDR3 DNA is TGTGCCTGGACCGAGGGCTCCGCCGGGATTACCACAGATACGCAGTATTTT. Translating gives CAWTEGSAGITTDTQYF.

V is TRBV27 and J is TRBJ2-7; tentatively, D is TRBD2 (5 bases). Germline V lookup: CDR1 MNHEY, CDR2 SMNVEV (reference sequence). The V gene lost 4 bases and the J gene lost 4 bases, with 17 bases spanning the gap. The CDR3 length is 15 residues. CDR3 in amino acids: CASSSPRSGDYEQYF. The CDR3, as DNA: TGTGCCAGCAGTTCCCCCCGGAGCGGAGATTACGAGCAGTACTTC.

V and J are TRBV29-1 and TRBJ2-3, with TRBD2 identical over 14 bases. The CDR3 has 15 amino acids. V trimming: 6 bases; J trimming: 5 bases; junction bases outside the gene matches: 7. CDR1 is SQVTM, CDR2 ANQGSEA, per germline. CDR3 DNA sequence: TGCAGCGTGACCGGGACTAGCGGGAGTGTAGATACGCAGTATTTT. Its protein is CSVTGTSGSVDTQYF.

The V and J genes are TRBV30 and TRBJ1-1, with a weak D call TRBD1 (6 bases). CDR3 length: 12 residues. V shed 0 bases and J shed 5 bases, with 7 bases lying between them. CDR1 is GTSNPN and CDR2 is SVGIG in the germline V gene (reference sequence). The CDR3 sequence is CAWSVQGTEAFF. CDR3 nucleotide sequence: TGTGCCTGGAGTGTACAGGGTACTGAAGCTTTCTTT.

The V call is TRBV6-1, the J call TRBJ2-1; no definite D call. Trimming took 8 bases from V and 0 from J, leaving 8 bases between them. The CDR3 is 13 amino acids. The germline CDR1 and CDR2 sequences are MNHNS and SASEGT. Here the CDR3 DNA reads TGTGCCAGCCGGGTGAGCTCCTACAATGAGCAGTTCTTC. Residues: CASRVSSYNEQFF.

About this clone itself: One end of the junction is discordant with germline, which a read error may explain. The rearrangement links TRBV7-7 to TRBJ1-3, with TRBD1 matching 9 bases. Germline V CDR1 and CDR2: SSHAT, FNYEAQ (reference sequence). The CDR3 extends over 15 amino acids. The CDR3 nucleotides read TGTGCTAGCAGCAAAACAGGGGGCTTTGGAAACACCATATATTTT. This translates into CASSKTGGFGNTIYF.

This clone came up a few times. This rearrangement joins TRBV7-9 to TRBJ2-7, with 9 bases that match TRBD1. After removal of 3 bases from V and 4 bases from J, the junction contained 4 bases not matched to a gene. Germline values: CDR1 SEHNR, CDR2 FQNEAQ (reference sequence). CDR3 size: 14 residues. The CDR3 sequence is CASSFGQGIYEQYF. As DNA, the CDR3 is TGTGCCAGCAGCTTTGGACAGGGGATTTACGAGCAGTACTTC.

The V call is TRBV5-1, the J call TRBJ2-2, with D possibly matching TRBD1 (6 bases). CDR3 length: 15 amino acids. CDR1 SGHRS and CDR2 YFSETQ come from the germline V gene. With 0 bases removed from V and 6 bases from J, the gap between germline ends came to 12 bases. The CDR3: CASSLDRAIPGELFF. DNA for the CDR3: TGCGCCAGCAGCTTGGACAGGGCCATACCCGGGGAGCTGTTTTTT.

The V gene is TRBV7-9, the J gene TRBJ1-5, with 8 nucleotides matching TRBD1. The CDR3 totals 16 residues. Germline V gene data show CDR1 as SEHNR and CDR2 as FQNEAQ (reference sequence). The V gene end was trimmed by 5 bases and the J gene end by 1 base; junction bases not matched to a gene: 7. CDR3 sequence (DNA): TGTGCCAGCAGCGAAGGGACAGGAGGGAGCAATCAGCCCCAGCATTTT. It encodes CASSEGTGGSNQPQHF. Combining the CDR3 with reference TRBV7-9 and TRBJ1-5 gives the whole variable domain DTGVSQNPRHKITKRGQNVTFRCDPISEHNRLYWYRQTLGQGPEFLTYFQNEAQLEKSRLLSDRFSAERPKGSFSTLEIQRTEQGDSAMYLCASSEGTGGSNQPQHFGDGTRLSIL.

The chain carries TRBV27 and TRBJ2-3, with 13 bases matching TRBD2. Germline CDR1 is MNHEY and CDR2 is SMNVEV (reference sequence). V gave up 2 bases and J gave up 1 base; unmatched junction bases: 3. There are 17 residues in the CDR3. CDR3 in amino acids: CASSLRLAGGRTDTQYF. In DNA form, the CDR3 reads TGTGCCAGCAGTTTAAGACTAGCGGGAGGACGCACAGATACGCAGTATTTT.